These 23 T cell receptor beta chains share one sample of origin, sequenced in a study of blood T cell repertoires in COVID-19. Only in-frame clones appear in the TCRdb table, and some are missing; sequencing was by immunoSEQ multiplex PCR. The sample carries roughly 180,000 clones, approximately 81% recorded once. The source material was PBMCs or T cells enriched from blood (not recorded which). These receptors were taken from a man aged 55-75 years who had recovered from COVID-19.

In its sample, this clone was seen once. The J gene is TRBJ2-5, the V gene TRBV5-6; D might be TRBD1 (6 bases). V lost 5 bases and J 2 bases, leaving 19 bases between the germline ends. The CDR3 consists of 16 residues. The germline V gene has CDR1 SGHDT and CDR2 YYEEEE. The CDR3 DNA reads TGTGCCAGCAGACACACACTAGGACAGATACAAGAGACCCAGTACTTC. This translates into CASRHTLGQIQETQYF.

The chain couples TRBV10-3 to TRBJ2-1; 9 bases line up with TRBD2. CDR1 and CDR2 (germline): ENHRY, SYGVKD. With V trimmed by 10 bases and J by 7 bases, 11 bases remained unmatched. The CDR3 loop spans 14 amino acids. The CDR3 loop is CATQGSGGPNEQFF. CDR3 bases: TGTGCCACCCAAGGGAGCGGGGGGCCGAATGAGCAGTTCTTC.

This clone was seen more than once but under ten times. The V and J genes are TRBV2 and TRBJ1-5, with 11 bases that match TRBD1. This CDR3 region has 15 residues. The germline gives CDR1 SNHLY, CDR2 FYNNEI. Trimming cost V 10 bases and J 1 base; bases outside gene matches: 6. The CDR3 DNA reads as TGTGCCACCCAGGACAGGGGGCTAAGCAATCAGCCCCAGCATTTT. This encodes CATQDRGLSNQPQHF.

The chain has TRBV2 and TRBJ2-2, with 10 bases identical to TRBD2. The CDR3 consists of 14 residues. From germline, CDR1 is SNHLY and CDR2 FYNNEI. Germline trimming cut 7 bases from V and 3 bases from J; bases unmatched to any gene: 2. In nucleotides, the CDR3 is TGTGCCAGCAAGCGGGAGGGTGACACCGGGGAGCTGTTTTTT. It is translated as CASKREGDTGELFF.

The rearrangement joins TRBV5-6 to TRBJ2-1; D is unclear. V was trimmed by 0 bases and J by 8 bases, leaving 9 bases between them. This CDR3 contains 13 residues. Germline CDR1 is SGHDT and CDR2 is YYEEEE. The CDR3 protein is CASSLGLGDEQFF. The CDR3 region has the DNA TGTGCCAGCAGCTTGGGACTTGGAGATGAGCAGTTCTTC.

This clone was seen a few times. V and J are TRBV15 and TRBJ2-1; the D is unclear. The length of the CDR3 is 14 residues. Germline-derived CDR1 and CDR2 are LNHNV and YYDKDF (reference sequence). Trimming removed 0 bases from V and 5 bases from J, with 8 bases in between. CDR3 protein: CATSRDRLDNEQFF. CDR3 DNA: TGTGCCACCAGCAGAGATAGACTGGACAATGAGCAGTTCTTC.

The rearrangement links TRBV19 to TRBJ2-7; D is unresolved. CDR3 length: 15 amino acids. CDR1 is LNHDA, CDR2 SQIVND, per germline (reference sequence). Between the trimmed V and J ends, which lost 2 bases and 4 bases, there was a span of 15 bases. This CDR3 is CASSIRHLPVYEQYF. The CDR3 nucleotides read TGTGCCAGTAGTATACGCCACCTCCCAGTGTACGAGCAGTACTTC.

This chain connects TRBV16 to TRBJ2-1; perhaps TRBD1 as D (6 bases). CDR3 size: 15 residues. Germline CDR1 is KGHSY and CDR2 is FQNENV. V lost 0 bases to trimming and J lost 6 bases, with 12 bases between them. CDR3 sequence (DNA): TGTGCCAGCAGCCAATCTGTTGGGGGCGGCAATGAGCAGTTCTTC. It specifies CASSQSVGGGNEQFF. Looking up the rest from reference TRBV16 and TRBJ2-1 gives the full variable domain: GEEVAQTPKHLVRGEGQKAKLYCAPIKGHSYVFWYQQVLKNEFKFLISFQNENVFDETGMPKERFSAKCLPNSPCSLEIQATKLEDSAVYFCASSQSVGGGNEQFFGPGTRLTVL.

The chain couples TRBV21-1 to TRBJ2-3; the table names TRBD2, a call not compared with the DNA. TRBV21-1 is an annotated pseudogene. The CDR3 sequence is 20 residues long. The CDR3 reads CASSKAVGVAGPPSTDTQYF. CDR3 nucleotides: TGTGCCAGCAGCAAAGCGGTAGGGGTAGCGGGTCCGCCTAGCACAGATACGCAGTATTTT.

The genes are TRBV10-3 and TRBJ2-7, with TRBD2 identical over 9 bases. With V trimmed by 2 bases and J by 4 bases, 15 bases remained unmatched. CDR3 size: 18 residues. Per the germline V gene, CDR1 is ENHRY and CDR2 is SYGVKD. CDR3 in amino acids: CAISEGGTSHDRVYEQYF. Written as DNA, the CDR3 is TGTGCCATCAGTGAGGGGGGGACTAGCCATGATAGAGTTTACGAGCAGTACTTC.

The CDR3 reads CASSLSWRGPSYEQYF. The CDR3 DNA sequence: TGTGCCAGCAGTTTATCGTGGCGGGGGCCTTCCTACGAGCAGTACTTC. The chain uses TRBV28 and TRBJ2-7; D possibly corresponds to TRBD2 (7 bases). V lost 1 base and J lost 1, with 14 bases in between. Germline loops: CDR1 MDHEN, CDR2 SYDVKM. The CDR3 is made up of 16 amino acids.

This clone was seen more than once but under ten times. The V call is TRBV28, the J call TRBJ2-2; D possibly corresponds to TRBD2 (5 bases). V shed 3 bases and J shed 5 bases, with 7 bases lying between them. In germline, CDR1 is MDHEN, CDR2 SYDVKM. The CDR3 totals 13 residues. CDR3 coding DNA: TGTGCCAGCAGTTTGACGGGAACCGGGGAGCTGTTTTTT. Translated: CASSLTGTGELFF.

CDR3 nucleotides: TGTGCCAGCAGGGGCAGGGGGCAACCTGAAGCTTTCTTT. Protein product: CASRGRGQPEAFF. This chain connects TRBV6-5 to TRBJ1-1; 8 bases are shared with TRBD1. Germline assignment: CDR1 MNHEY and CDR2 SVGAGI. The trim removed 6 bases at V and 6 bases at J, leaving 6 bases unmatched. The CDR3 is made up of 13 amino acids.

This chain links TRBV7-2 with TRBJ2-7, with a tentative D call TRBD1 (6 bases). The CDR3 sequence is 14 residues long. Trimming took 2 bases from V and 5 from J, leaving 13 bases between them. In germline, CDR1 is SGHTA, CDR2 FQGNSA. CDR3 nucleotides: TGTGCCAGCAGCTTATCTGGGGCAGGGGACGAGCAGTACTTC. As protein: CASSLSGAGDEQYF.

The chain employs TRBV19 and TRBJ1-1; 7 positions agree with TRBD1. Germline CDR1 and CDR2: LNHDA and SQIVND (reference sequence). V shed 6 bases, J shed 0 bases, and the junction held 7 bases outside the gene matches. This CDR3 has 15 residues. CDR3 amino acids: CASSGGQSMNTEAFF. As DNA, the CDR3 is TGTGCCAGTAGCGGGGGACAGTCCATGAACACTGAAGCTTTCTTT.

The J gene is TRBJ2-5, the V gene TRBV19, with a weak D call TRBD1 (6 bases). This CDR3 region has 13 residues. Germline V gene sequence: CDR1 LNHDA, CDR2 SQIVND (reference sequence). Trimming took off 3 bases at V and 2 bases at J, with 7 bases between the two ends. The CDR3 DNA reads as TGTGCCAGTAGTATGGACAGACAAGAGACCCAGTACTTC. Encoded protein: CASSMDRQETQYF.

The rearrangement uses TRBV12-3 or TRBV12-4 and TRBJ2-7; D gene unclear. This CDR3 has 11 amino acids. V gave up 8 bases and J gave up 3 bases, with 8 bases separating them. CDR3 loop: CASGSVYEQYF. DNA for the CDR3: TGTGCCAGCGGTTCGGTCTACGAGCAGTACTTC.

The rearrangement joins TRBV28 to TRBJ1-6; 9 positions agree with TRBD1. The CDR3 runs to 14 residues. The V gene's germline CDR1 is MDHEN and CDR2 SYDVKM. Trimming removed 8 bases from V and 10 bases from J; junction bases left unmatched: 9. The CDR3, as DNA: TGTGCCAGCGGTAACAGGGGGCCCGCCTCACCCCTCCACTTT. Translation gives CASGNRGPASPLHF.

For the CDR3, the DNA is TGTGCCGTAAGAGAGCCGGGGGGAGGGGAAAAACTGTTTTTT. As protein: CAVREPGGGEKLFF. The rearrangement uses TRBV19 and TRBJ1-4; D may be TRBD1 (5 bases). This CDR3 contains 14 residues. The ends were cut back, 11 bases at V and 8 bases at J, with 21 bases in the middle. Germline V gene lookup returns CDR1 LNHDA and CDR2 SQIVND (reference sequence).

CDR3 loop: CASSGWGGEQFF. In nucleotides, the CDR3 is TGTGCCAGCAGCGGTTGGGGGGGGGAGCAGTTCTTC. The chain recombines TRBV2 with TRBJ2-1; 7 positions match TRBD2. CDR1 SNHLY and CDR2 FYNNEI come from the germline V gene. Germline trimming cut 6 bases from V and 10 bases from J; bases unmatched to any gene: 6. This CDR3 is built from 12 residues.

The chain uses TRBV27 and TRBJ2-7, with 7 bases that match TRBD1. Germline V gene data show CDR1 as MNHEY and CDR2 as SMNVEV (reference sequence). The CDR3 totals 14 residues. V dropped 3 bases and J dropped 9; count of bases not matched to a gene: 11. As DNA, the CDR3 is TGTGCCAGCAGTTTGGATCGCCGAGGGACAGTGCAGTACTTC. Protein: CASSLDRRGTVQYF.

The chain carries TRBV5-6 and TRBJ1-3, with D perhaps matching TRBD1 (5 bases). The length of the CDR3 is 15 residues. Trimming pared 0 bases from V and 0 bases from J, leaving 7 bases between. Looked up from germline, CDR1 is SGHDT and CDR2 is YYEEEE. The CDR3 region is CASSLGDSSGNTIYF. In DNA form, the CDR3 reads TGTGCCAGCAGCTTGGGCGACAGCTCTGGAAACACCATATATTTT.

The chain uses TRBV28 and TRBJ1-2, with D hard to call. The CDR3 loop spans 15 amino acids. Germline V lookup: CDR1 MDHEN, CDR2 SYDVKM. Trimming shortened V by 3 bases and J by 0 bases, and 11 bases separated the two germline ends. The CDR3: CASSLQQTTNYGYTF. In nucleotides, the CDR3 is TGTGCCAGCAGTTTGCAACAGACAACTAACTATGGCTACACCTTC.